These 21 T cell receptor beta chains share one sample of origin, sequenced in a study of control samples from healthy donors and cancer patients. Produced via immunoSEQ multiplex PCR; TCRdb's table is partial and in-frame only. The sample lists 130,000 or so clones, approximately 91% occurring once. The specimen sequenced was blood. These receptors were taken from a man between 50 and 59 years old in good health.

V gene TRBV2 combines with J gene TRBJ2-3; D gene unclear. From germline, CDR1 is SNHLY and CDR2 FYNNEI. The CDR3 totals 11 residues. Trimming pared 5 bases from V and 2 bases from J, leaving 2 bases between. The CDR3 loop is CASSYTDTQYF. In nucleotides, the CDR3 is TGTGCCAGCAGTTACACAGATACGCAGTATTTT.

The chain has TRBV11-1 and TRBJ1-1; TRBD1 might be the D (6 bases). V was cut by 5 bases and J by 1 base, with 11 bases left in between. There are 14 residues in the CDR3. Germline CDR1 is SGHAT and CDR2 is FQDESV (reference sequence). CDR3 in amino acids: CASSRGQPNTEAFF. CDR3 coding DNA: TGTGCCAGCAGCCGCGGACAGCCGAACACTGAAGCTTTCTTT.

V usage is TRBV7-6 and J usage is TRBJ2-3; D ambiguous. The V end lost 2 bases, the J end lost 0 bases, and 9 bases lay between the germline ends. Germline assignment: CDR1 SGHVS and CDR2 FNYEAQ. The CDR3 totals 15 residues. The CDR3 loop reads CASSLFGGSTDTQYF. The CDR3 coding sequence is TGTGCCAGCAGCTTATTCGGCGGTAGCACAGATACGCAGTATTTT. The full variable domain, with the rest looked up from reference TRBV7-6 and TRBJ2-3, is GAGVSQSPRYKVTKRGQDVALRCDPISGHVSLYWYRQALGQGPEFLTYFNYEAQQDKSGLPNDRFSAERPEGSISTLTIQRTEQRDSAMYRCASSLFGGSTDTQYFGPGTRLTVL.

The rearrangement uses TRBV19 and TRBJ1-6; tentative D call: TRBD1 (6 bases). This CDR3 spans 17 amino acids. Germline values: CDR1 LNHDA, CDR2 SQIVND (reference sequence). The V end was cut by 3 bases, the J end by 6 bases, with 18 bases between. The chain's CDR3 is CASSMGGQTFFNSPLHF. The CDR3 nucleotides read TGTGCCAGTAGTATGGGTGGACAGACATTCTTTAATTCACCCCTCCACTTT.

The chain combines TRBV24-1 with TRBJ2-7; a weak D match, TRBD1 (6 bases). With 4 bases removed from V and 7 bases from J, the gap between germline ends came to 10 bases. The CDR3 sequence is 12 residues long. Germline V lookup: CDR1 KGHDR, CDR2 SFDVKD. Written as DNA, the CDR3 is TGTGCCACCAGTGAGGACAGAGGAGAGCAGTACTTC. This codes for CATSEDRGEQYF.

This clone was recorded only once. The chain uses TRBV29-1 and TRBJ1-2; 11 bases align to TRBD1. Germline V lookup: CDR1 SQVTM, CDR2 ANQGSEA. The CDR3 runs 13 residues. Trimming at V came to 7 bases and at J to 8 bases, leaving 9 bases not matched to a gene. The CDR3 region is CSGSPGTGGGYTF. Here the CDR3 DNA reads TGCAGCGGATCTCCGGGGACAGGGGGGGGCTACACCTTC.

In this sample, this clone turned up a few times. The chain uses TRBV21-1 and TRBJ1-6; TRBD1 is the table's D call and was not checked against the DNA. TRBV21-1 is designated a pseudogene. The length of the CDR3 is 16 residues. CDR3 amino acids: CASRFYTGGDNSPLHF. The CDR3 DNA reads as TGTGCCAGCAGATTCTACACAGGGGGCGATAATTCACCCCTCCACTTT.

The V gene is TRBV28, the J gene TRBJ1-2; tentative D call: TRBD1 (6 bases). Trimming removed 1 base at V and 2 bases at J, with 20 bases between. The CDR3 consists of 18 residues. The germline CDR1 and CDR2 sequences are MDHEN and SYDVKM. The CDR3 sequence: CASSLSRDRLIINYGYTF. Here the CDR3 DNA reads TGTGCCAGCAGTTTATCCCGAGACAGGCTAATTATCAACTATGGCTACACCTTC.

The chain links TRBV27 to TRBJ2-3; weak D call: TRBD2 (5 bases). The ends were cut back, 7 bases at V and 4 bases at J, with 21 bases in the middle. CDR1 is MNHEY and CDR2 is SMNVEV in the germline V gene (reference sequence). This CDR3 has 16 residues. The CDR3 region has the DNA TGTGCCAGCAATCCGGAGGCACTAGGGAGCGCAGATACGCAGTATTTT. Protein product: CASNPEALGSADTQYF.

The V call is TRBV10-3, the J call TRBJ1-5; 7 bases line up with TRBD1. The CDR3 has 19 amino acids. V trimming: 1 base; J trimming: 1 base; junction bases outside the gene matches: 13. Per germline, CDR1 ENHRY and CDR2 SYGVKD. CDR3 amino acids: CAISEYLRTGMGSNQPQHF. The DNA of the CDR3 is TGTGCCATCAGTGAGTATCTCAGGACAGGAATGGGAAGCAATCAGCCCCAGCATTTT.

This clone was observed a few times. The chain couples TRBV3-1 (or the pseudogene TRBV3-2) to TRBJ2-7; either TRBD1 or TRBD2 may supply D (5 bases each). Germline V gene sequence: CDR1 LGHDT, CDR2 YNNKEL (reference sequence). CDR3 length: 16 amino acids. Trimming removed 0 bases at V and 5 bases at J, with 17 bases between. The CDR3 loop is CASSQEMDPEGHEQYF. The CDR3 bases are TGTGCCAGCAGCCAAGAAATGGACCCCGAGGGGCACGAGCAGTACTTC.

This chain connects TRBV6-5 to TRBJ1-1, with TRBD1 matching 7 bases. CDR3 length equals 16 residues. Germline trimming cut 4 bases from V and 2 bases from J; bases unmatched to any gene: 10. Germline CDR1 and CDR2: MNHEY and SVGAGI. CDR3 in DNA: TGTGCCAGCAGTTTCCCGGGCCGACAGGGCAACACTGAAGCTTTCTTT. It codes for CASSFPGRQGNTEAFF.

This chain joins TRBV30 and TRBJ1-5, with D possibly TRBD1 on 6 matching bases. The CDR3 has 13 amino acids. V lost 1 base and J 3 bases, leaving 7 bases between the germline ends. Per germline, CDR1 GTSNPN and CDR2 SVGIG (reference sequence). The CDR3 region is CAWSGQDNQPQHF. CDR3 nucleotides: TGTGCCTGGAGTGGACAGGACAATCAGCCCCAGCATTTT. The complete variable domain, with remaining parts taken from reference TRBV30 and TRBJ1-5, reads SQTIHQWPATLVQPVGSPLSLECTVEGTSNPNLYWYRQAAGRGLQLLFYSVGIGQISSEVPQNLSASRPQDRQFILSSKKLLLSDSGFYLCAWSGQDNQPQHFGDGTRLSIL.

CDR3: CARAGESNTGELFF. The CDR3 DNA follows: TGTGCCAGAGCAGGGGAATCGAACACCGGGGAGCTGTTTTTT. This chain uses TRBV2 with TRBJ2-2, with a weak D call TRBD1 (6 bases). V lost 9 bases to trimming and J lost 0 bases, with 11 bases between them. Germline lookup yields CDR1 SNHLY and CDR2 FYNNEI. The length of the CDR3 is 14 residues.

The rearrangement uses TRBV6-2 or TRBV6-3 and TRBJ1-2; no clear D. The CDR3 runs to 15 residues. The V end was cut by 0 bases, the J end by 4 bases, with 12 bases between. Germline loops: CDR1 MNHEY, CDR2 SVGEGT. The CDR3 protein is CASSYSDTGVYGYTF. DNA for the CDR3: TGTGCCAGCAGTTACTCGGATACGGGAGTCTATGGCTACACCTTC.

Only one count was recorded for this clone. The J gene is TRBJ2-7, the V gene TRBV27; 7 bases are shared with TRBD2. V shed 3 bases and J 4 bases; nucleotides not matched to a gene: 3. CDR1 and CDR2 from the germline V gene are MNHEY and SMNVEV (reference sequence). CDR3 size: 13 residues. CDR3 in DNA: TGTGCCAGCAGTTTGACTAGCCTGTACGAGCAGTACTTC. Translated, it gives CASSLTSLYEQYF.

The chain is built from TRBV7-2 and TRBJ2-1; D assignment may be TRBD1 or TRBD2 (6 bases each). There are 16 residues in the CDR3. Per the germline V gene, CDR1 is SGHTA and CDR2 is FQGNSA. The V and J ends lost 5 bases and 9 bases respectively, with 23 bases between them. The CDR3 DNA reads as TGTGCCAGCAGCAGGAGGGGGACCTCCGGGCCGGGTGAGCAGTTCTTC. Its translation is CASSRRGTSGPGEQFF.

A single count supports this clone. The chain joins TRBV12-3 or TRBV12-4 to TRBJ2-2; a possible D gene is TRBD2 (7 bases). V gave up 6 bases and J gave up 6 bases, with 11 bases separating them. The CDR3 sequence is 13 residues long. The CDR3 reads CASSRGAPGELFF. CDR3 DNA sequence: TGTGCCAGCAGCCGGGGGGCCCCCGGGGAGCTGTTTTTT.

The chain couples TRBV9 to TRBJ1-1; 7 nucleotides agree with TRBD1. CDR3 size: 15 residues. Germline CDR1 SGDLS, CDR2 YYNGEE. V shed 3 bases and J 4 bases; nucleotides not matched to a gene: 9. In DNA form, the CDR3 reads TGTGCCAGCAGCGCTGGGACAGCGGTTGGCACTGAAGCTTTCTTT. Its translation is CASSAGTAVGTEAFF.

V is TRBV19 and J is TRBJ2-5, with D perhaps being TRBD1 or TRBD2 (5 bases each). The CDR3 consists of 15 residues. Germline V lookup: CDR1 LNHDA, CDR2 SQIVND (reference sequence). V dropped 5 bases and J dropped 1 base, with 14 bases sitting between them. This CDR3 is CASSSTGQGQETQYF. The CDR3, as DNA: TGTGCCAGTAGTTCTACGGGGCAGGGCCAAGAGACCCAGTACTTC.

V is TRBV19 and J is TRBJ2-2; possibly TRBD1 for D (7 bases). V was shortened by 7 bases and J by 7 bases, with 16 bases between the two germline ends. CDR1 is LNHDA, CDR2 SQIVND, per germline (reference sequence). This CDR3 comprises 14 residues. The CDR3 DNA reads TGTGCCAGTAAGGGAGGAGGGGGCAGCGGGGAGCTGTTTTTT. This sequence encodes CASKGGGGSGELFF.